Shown below are 10 T cell receptor beta chains from a single sample sequenced in a study of blood T cell repertoires in COVID-19. Produced via immunoSEQ multiplex PCR; TCRdb's table is partial and in-frame only. Of more than 85,000 clones in the sample, about 80% were seen once. The sequenced sample consisted of peripheral blood. The receptors were gathered from a woman between 45 and 65 years old with acute or convalescent COVID-19.

This clone was seen a few times. The V gene is TRBV7-9, the J gene TRBJ1-2; D remains ambiguous. Germline CDR1 SEHNR, CDR2 FQNEAQ (reference sequence). The CDR3 consists of 16 residues. V was cut by 11 bases and J by 4 bases, with 26 bases left in between. The CDR3 DNA follows: TGTGCCGCCGACCCCGTTAGCCCTCTGGGAGGCTATGGCTACACCTTC. It encodes CAADPVSPLGGYGYTF.

As concerns this clone: Mismatch with germline at one junction end may stem from a read error. The rearrangement joins TRBV3-1 (or the pseudogene TRBV3-2) to TRBJ2-7; the match to TRBD1 covers 7 bases. The length of the CDR3 is 14 residues. Germline V lookup: CDR1 LGHDT, CDR2 YNNKEL (reference sequence). CDR3 bases: TGTGCCAGCAGCCAAGAGGGACAGAAATTTGGGTCCTCCTTC. Translating it yields CASSQEGQKFGSSF.

The chain combines TRBV19 with TRBJ1-2; a possible D gene is TRBD1 (5 bases). The CDR3 spans 12 residues. V was trimmed by 7 bases and J by 4 bases, leaving 10 bases between them. Germline lookup yields CDR1 LNHDA and CDR2 SQIVND (reference sequence). This CDR3 is CASNGGSYGYTF. For the CDR3, the DNA is TGTGCCAGTAATGGGGGGAGCTATGGCTACACCTTC. Together with reference TRBV19 and TRBJ1-2, the CDR3 gives the full variable domain: DGGITQSPKYLFRKEGQNVTLSCEQNLNHDAMYWYRQDPGQGLRLIYYSQIVNDFQKGDIAEGYSVSREKKESFPLTVTSAQKNPTAFYLCASNGGSYGYTFGSGTRLTVV.

The chain recombines TRBV3-1 (or the pseudogene TRBV3-2) with TRBJ1-2; a weak D match, TRBD1 (5 bases). Per germline, CDR1 LGHDT and CDR2 YNNKEL (reference sequence). Trimming took 3 bases from V and 8 from J, leaving 13 bases between them. This CDR3 is built from 13 residues. The CDR3 DNA follows: TGTGCCAGCAGCCACGGGGGGAAGGACGGCTACACCTTC. Its protein product is CASSHGGKDGYTF.

This clone has more than one count but fewer than ten. V gene TRBV2 combines with J gene TRBJ1-6, with D possibly TRBD1 on 6 matching bases. V lost 4 bases and J lost 7, with 11 bases in between. Germline CDR1 reads SNHLY; CDR2 reads FYNNEI. The CDR3 has 14 amino acids. The CDR3: CASSAQGINSPLHF. CDR3 nucleotides: TGTGCCAGCAGTGCTCAGGGGATAAATTCACCCCTCCACTTT.

This clone was detected a few times. The chain recombines TRBV6-6 with TRBJ1-6; tentatively, D is TRBD1 (6 bases). Deletions cut 11 bases from V and 7 bases from J, with 15 bases between. The CDR3 loop spans 13 amino acids. Germline V CDR1 and CDR2: MNHNY, SVGAGI (reference sequence). This CDR3 is CAAHGQQNSPLHF. As DNA, the CDR3 is TGTGCCGCCCACGGACAGCAAAATTCACCCCTCCACTTT.

V and J are TRBV11-2 and TRBJ1-2, with D perhaps matching TRBD1 (5 bases). V lost 5 bases, J lost 4 bases, and 11 bases lay in between. There are 13 residues in the CDR3. CDR1 and CDR2 from the germline V gene are SGHAT and FQNNGV. CDR3 region: CASSKQGSYGYTF. The CDR3 nucleotides read TGTGCCAGCAGCAAGCAGGGATCCTATGGCTACACCTTC.

This chain links TRBV7-9 with TRBJ1-6, with 7 bases that match TRBD1. The V and J ends lost 5 bases and 0 bases, in that order; junction bases with no gene match: 4. Germline-derived CDR1 and CDR2 are SEHNR and FQNEAQ (reference sequence). The CDR3 length is 16 residues. CDR3 residues: CASSVTGSSYNSPLHF. For the CDR3, the DNA is TGTGCCAGCAGCGTGACAGGGAGCTCCTATAATTCACCCCTCCACTTT.

The chain joins TRBV7-2 to TRBJ1-2, with TRBD1 matching over 8 bases. J lost 8 bases, V lost 3 bases, and 11 bases had no gene match. Germline V gene data show CDR1 as SGHTA and CDR2 as FQGNSA. The length of the CDR3 is 15 residues. CDR3 region: CASSLVSTGVDGYTF. The CDR3 region has the DNA TGTGCCAGCAGCTTGGTATCGACAGGGGTTGACGGCTACACCTTC.

The chain uses TRBV6-5 and TRBJ1-1, with unresolved D. V was clipped by 6 bases and J by 5 bases, with 16 bases between them. Germline CDR1 MNHEY, CDR2 SVGAGI. The CDR3 runs to 14 residues. The CDR3: CASRGWREGTEAFF. DNA for the CDR3: TGTGCCAGCAGGGGGTGGAGGGAAGGAACTGAAGCTTTCTTT.